The source of this T cell receptor beta chain is a study of shared clonotypes between healthy human individuals. Study-level points and caveats: Sorted-subset sequencing, rarefaction showed, was incomplete despite large depth. The donor pool, a small one, limited the genetic and exposure-history diversity represented.

The CDR3 contains 15 residues. V was cut by 2 bases and J by 3 bases, with 10 bases left in between. Germline V lookup: CDR1 MNHNS, CDR2 SASEGT. Concerning this clone: Its target is unknown.

It was at deep level that the assay was run. Measured with immunoSEQ multiplex PCR; TCRdb has only the in-frame clones, and not every one. The table lists a few hundred thousand clones, around 70% of them singletons. The specimen was memory CD4+ T cells sorted from blood. Sample subset: CD45RA-negative fraction. This receptor was obtained from a man aged 25-40 years in good health. The chain is built from TRBV6-1 and TRBJ2-2, with D unclear. CDR3 bases: TGTGCCAGCAGTGAAACCATAGGAGACACCGGGGAGCTGTTTTTT. It translates to CASSETIGDTGELFF.